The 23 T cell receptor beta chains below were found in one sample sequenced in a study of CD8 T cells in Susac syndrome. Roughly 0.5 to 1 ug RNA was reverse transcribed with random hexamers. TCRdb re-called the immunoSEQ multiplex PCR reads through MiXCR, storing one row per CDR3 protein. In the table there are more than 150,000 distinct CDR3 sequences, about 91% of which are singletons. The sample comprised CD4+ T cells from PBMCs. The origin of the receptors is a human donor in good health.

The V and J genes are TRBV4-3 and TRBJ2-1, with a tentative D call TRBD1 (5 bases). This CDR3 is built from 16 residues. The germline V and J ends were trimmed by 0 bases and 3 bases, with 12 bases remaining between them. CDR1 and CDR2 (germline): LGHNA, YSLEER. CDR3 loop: CASSQDRQPGYNEQFF. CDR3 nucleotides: TGCGCCAGCAGCCAAGATAGACAGCCCGGCTACAATGAGCAGTTCTTC.

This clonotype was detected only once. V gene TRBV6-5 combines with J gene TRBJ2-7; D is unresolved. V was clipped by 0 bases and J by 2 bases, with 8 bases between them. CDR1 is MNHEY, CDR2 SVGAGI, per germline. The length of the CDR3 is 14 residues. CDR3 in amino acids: CASSYSPDTYEQYF. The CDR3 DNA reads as TGTGCCAGCAGTTACTCGCCAGATACCTACGAGCAGTACTTC.

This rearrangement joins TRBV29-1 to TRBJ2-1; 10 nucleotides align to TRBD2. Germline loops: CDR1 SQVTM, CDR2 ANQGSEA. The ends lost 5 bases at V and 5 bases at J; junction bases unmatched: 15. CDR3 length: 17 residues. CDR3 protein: CSVRPSNLAGVHNEQFF. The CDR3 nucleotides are TGCAGCGTTAGGCCCTCAAACCTAGCGGGAGTCCACAATGAGCAGTTCTTC.

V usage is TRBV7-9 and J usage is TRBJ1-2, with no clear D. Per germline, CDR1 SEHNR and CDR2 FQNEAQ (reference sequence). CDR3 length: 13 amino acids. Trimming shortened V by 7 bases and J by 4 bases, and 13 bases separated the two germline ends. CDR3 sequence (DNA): TGTGCCAGCACCCCGCCAGGCGGCTATGGCTACACCTTC. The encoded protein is CASTPPGGYGYTF. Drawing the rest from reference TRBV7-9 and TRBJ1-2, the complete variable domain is DTGVSQNPRHKITKRGQNVTFRCDPISEHNRLYWYRQTLGQGPEFLTYFQNEAQLEKSRLLSDRFSAERPKGSFSTLEIQRTEQGDSAMYLCASTPPGGYGYTFGSGTRLTVV.

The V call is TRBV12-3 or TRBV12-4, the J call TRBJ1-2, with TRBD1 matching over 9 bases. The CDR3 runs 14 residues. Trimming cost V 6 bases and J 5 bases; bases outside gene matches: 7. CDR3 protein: CASSTWTGDYGYTF. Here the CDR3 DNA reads TGTGCCAGCAGCACATGGACAGGGGATTATGGCTACACCTTC.

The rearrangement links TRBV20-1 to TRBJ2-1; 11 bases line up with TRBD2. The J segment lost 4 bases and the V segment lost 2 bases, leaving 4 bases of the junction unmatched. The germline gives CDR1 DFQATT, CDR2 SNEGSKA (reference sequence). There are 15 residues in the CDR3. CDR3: CSARPTSGVYNEQFF. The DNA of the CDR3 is TGCAGTGCTAGACCGACTAGCGGGGTTTACAATGAGCAGTTCTTC.

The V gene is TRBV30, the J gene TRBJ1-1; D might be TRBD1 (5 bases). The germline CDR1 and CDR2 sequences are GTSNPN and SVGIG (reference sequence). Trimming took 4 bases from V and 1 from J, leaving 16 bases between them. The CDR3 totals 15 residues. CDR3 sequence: CAWNRKGASNTEAFF. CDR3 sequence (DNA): TGTGCCTGGAACAGGAAAGGGGCTTCGAACACTGAAGCTTTCTTT.

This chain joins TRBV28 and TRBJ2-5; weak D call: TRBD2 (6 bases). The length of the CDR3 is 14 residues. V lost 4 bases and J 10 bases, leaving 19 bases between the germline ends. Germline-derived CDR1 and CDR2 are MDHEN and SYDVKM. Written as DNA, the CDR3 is TGTGCCAGCAGTTCCCTTGCGGGGTCGGGGAACCAGTACTTC. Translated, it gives CASSSLAGSGNQYF.

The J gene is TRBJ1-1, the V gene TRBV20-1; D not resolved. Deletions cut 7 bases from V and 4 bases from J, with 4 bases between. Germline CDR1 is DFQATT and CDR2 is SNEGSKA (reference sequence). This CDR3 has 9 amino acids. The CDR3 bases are TGCAGTGTCCGCACTGAAGCTTTCTTT. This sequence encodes CSVRTEAFF.

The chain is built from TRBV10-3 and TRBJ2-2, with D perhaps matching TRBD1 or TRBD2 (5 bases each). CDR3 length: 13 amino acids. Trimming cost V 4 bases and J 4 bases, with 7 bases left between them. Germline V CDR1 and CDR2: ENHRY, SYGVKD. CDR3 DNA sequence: TGTGCCATCAGTGGGGGGATCACCGGGGAGCTGTTTTTT. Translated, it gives CAISGGITGELFF.

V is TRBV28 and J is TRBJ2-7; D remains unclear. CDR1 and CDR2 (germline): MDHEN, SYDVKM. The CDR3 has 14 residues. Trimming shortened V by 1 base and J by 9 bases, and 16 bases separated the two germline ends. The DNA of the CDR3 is TGTGCCAGCAGTTTATCCCCAAATCCCGAAAGGCAGTACTTC. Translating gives CASSLSPNPERQYF.

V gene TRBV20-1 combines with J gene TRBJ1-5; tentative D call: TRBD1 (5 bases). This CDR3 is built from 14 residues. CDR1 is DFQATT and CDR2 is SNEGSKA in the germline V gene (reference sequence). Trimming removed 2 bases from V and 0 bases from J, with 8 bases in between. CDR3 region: CSARLGTSNQPQHF. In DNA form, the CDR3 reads TGCAGTGCTAGATTAGGGACTAGCAATCAGCCCCAGCATTTT.

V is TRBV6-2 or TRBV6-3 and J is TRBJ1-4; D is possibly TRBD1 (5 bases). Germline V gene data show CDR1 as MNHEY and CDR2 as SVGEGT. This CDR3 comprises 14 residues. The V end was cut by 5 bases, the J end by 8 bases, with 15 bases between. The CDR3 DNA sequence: TGTGCCAGCAGTGGACCCCCGAGGGGCGAAAAACTGTTTTTT. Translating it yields CASSGPPRGEKLFF.

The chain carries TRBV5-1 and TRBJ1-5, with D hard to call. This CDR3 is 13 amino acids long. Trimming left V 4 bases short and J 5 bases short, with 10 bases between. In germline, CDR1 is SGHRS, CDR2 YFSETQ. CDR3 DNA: TGCGCCAGCAGCGAACCCGGGGATCAGCCCCAGCATTTT. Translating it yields CASSEPGDQPQHF. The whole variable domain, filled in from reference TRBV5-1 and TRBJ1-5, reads KAGVTQTPRYLIKTRGQQVTLSCSPISGHRSVSWYQQTPGQGLQFLFEYFSETQRNKGNFPGRFSGRQFSNSRSEMNVSTLELGDSALYLCASSEPGDQPQHFGDGTRLSIL.

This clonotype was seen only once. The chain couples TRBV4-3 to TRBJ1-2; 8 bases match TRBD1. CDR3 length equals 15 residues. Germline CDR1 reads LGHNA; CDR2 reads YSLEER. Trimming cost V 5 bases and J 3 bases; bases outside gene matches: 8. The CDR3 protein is CASSEGRQGHYGYTF. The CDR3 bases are TGCGCCAGCAGCGAGGGTCGACAGGGGCACTATGGCTACACCTTC.

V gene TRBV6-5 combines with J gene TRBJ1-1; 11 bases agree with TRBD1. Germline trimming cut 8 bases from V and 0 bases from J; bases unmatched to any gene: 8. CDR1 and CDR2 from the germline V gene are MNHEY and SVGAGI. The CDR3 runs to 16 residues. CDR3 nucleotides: TGTGCCAGCTCTTACGGACAGGGGGCTATGAACACTGAAGCTTTCTTT. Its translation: CASSYGQGAMNTEAFF.

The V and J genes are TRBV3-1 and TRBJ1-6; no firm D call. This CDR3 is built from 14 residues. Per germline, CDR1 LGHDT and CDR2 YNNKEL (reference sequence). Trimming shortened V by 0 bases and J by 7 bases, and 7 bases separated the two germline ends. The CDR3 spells CASSQEIGNSPLHF. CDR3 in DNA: TGTGCCAGCAGCCAAGAGATAGGAAATTCACCCCTCCACTTT.

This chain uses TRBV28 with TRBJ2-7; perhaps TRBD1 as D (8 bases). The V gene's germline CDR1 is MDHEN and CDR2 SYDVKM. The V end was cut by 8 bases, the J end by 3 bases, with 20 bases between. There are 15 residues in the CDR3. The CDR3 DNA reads TGTGCCAGCGCCAAGATGGACAGGGAGGGCTACGAGCAGTACTTC. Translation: CASAKMDREGYEQYF.

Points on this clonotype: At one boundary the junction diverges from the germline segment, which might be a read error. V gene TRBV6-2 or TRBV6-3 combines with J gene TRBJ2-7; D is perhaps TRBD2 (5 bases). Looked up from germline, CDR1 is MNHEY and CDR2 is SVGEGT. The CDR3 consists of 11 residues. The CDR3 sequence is CASSYSGGLIF. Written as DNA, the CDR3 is TGTGCCAGCAGTTACTCTGGTGGACTTATCTTC.

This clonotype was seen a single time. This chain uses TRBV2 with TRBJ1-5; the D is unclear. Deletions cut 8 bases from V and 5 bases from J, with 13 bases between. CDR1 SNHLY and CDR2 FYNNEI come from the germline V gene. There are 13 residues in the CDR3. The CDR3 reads CASSVTGDQPQHF. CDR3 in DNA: TGTGCCAGCTCCGTCACCGGCGATCAGCCCCAGCATTTT.

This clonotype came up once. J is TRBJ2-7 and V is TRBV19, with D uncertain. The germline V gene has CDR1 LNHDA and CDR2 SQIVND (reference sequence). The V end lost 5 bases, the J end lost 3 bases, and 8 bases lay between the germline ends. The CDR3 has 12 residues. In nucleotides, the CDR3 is TGTGCCAGTAGTGCTTATGGCTACGAGCAGTACTTC. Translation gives CASSAYGYEQYF.

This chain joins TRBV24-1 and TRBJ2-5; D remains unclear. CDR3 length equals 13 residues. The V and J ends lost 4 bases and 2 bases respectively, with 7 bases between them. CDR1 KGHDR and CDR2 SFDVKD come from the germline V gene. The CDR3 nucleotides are TGTGCCACCAGTGACCCTGTACAAGAGACCCAGTACTTC. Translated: CATSDPVQETQYF.

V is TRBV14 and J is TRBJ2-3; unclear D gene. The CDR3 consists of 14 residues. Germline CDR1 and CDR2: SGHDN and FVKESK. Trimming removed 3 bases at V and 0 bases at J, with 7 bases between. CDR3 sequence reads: CASSQTLSTDTQYF. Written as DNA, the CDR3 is TGTGCCAGCAGCCAGACTCTAAGCACAGATACGCAGTATTTT.